This paragraph reports one TCR beta chain. The sample originates from a study of blood T cell repertoires in COVID-19. Across the study: The analysed material was cDNA or gDNA that came from T cells, B-cell-depleted T cells, or PBMCs.

Clones were read by immunoSEQ multiplex PCR, and TCRdb kept only the in-frame ones, dropping some. The table has approximately 40,000 clones, more than 75% seen once. Germline CDR1 is MNHEY and CDR2 is SVGAGI. The CDR3 consists of 15 residues. The V end was cut by 2 bases, the J end by 7 bases, with 14 bases between. The chain links TRBV6-5 to TRBJ1-4; D unclear. The source of this sequence is a human donor in a cohort sampled during active COVID-19. The specimen was peripheral blood. The CDR3 nucleotides are TGTGCCAGCAGTTACAATGGCGGCGGTGGTGAAAAACTGTTTTTT. Residues: CASSYNGGGGEKLFF.